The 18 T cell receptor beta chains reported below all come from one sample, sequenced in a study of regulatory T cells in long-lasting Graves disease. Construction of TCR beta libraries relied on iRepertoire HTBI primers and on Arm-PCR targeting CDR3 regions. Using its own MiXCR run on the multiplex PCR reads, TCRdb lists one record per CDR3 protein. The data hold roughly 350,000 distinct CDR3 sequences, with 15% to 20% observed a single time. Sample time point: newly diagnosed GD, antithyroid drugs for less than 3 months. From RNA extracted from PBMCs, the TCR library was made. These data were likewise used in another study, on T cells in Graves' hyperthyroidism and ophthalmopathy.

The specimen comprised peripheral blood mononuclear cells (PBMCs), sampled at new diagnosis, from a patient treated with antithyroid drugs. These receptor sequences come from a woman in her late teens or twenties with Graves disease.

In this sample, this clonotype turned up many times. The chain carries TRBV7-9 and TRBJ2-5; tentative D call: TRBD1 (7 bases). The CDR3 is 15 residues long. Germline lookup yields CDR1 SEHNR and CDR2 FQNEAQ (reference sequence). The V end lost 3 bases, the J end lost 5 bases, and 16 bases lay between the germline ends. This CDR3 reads CASSFGGGISETQYF. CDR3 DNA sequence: TGTGCCAGCAGCTTCGGAGGGGGCATTAGCGAGACCCAGTACTTC.

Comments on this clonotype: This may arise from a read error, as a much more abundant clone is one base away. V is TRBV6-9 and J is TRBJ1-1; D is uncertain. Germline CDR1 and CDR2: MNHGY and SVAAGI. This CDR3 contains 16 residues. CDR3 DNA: TGTGCCGGCAGTTACCATCCCGGCGATATGAACACTGAAGCTTTCTTT. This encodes CAGSYHPGDMNTEAFF.

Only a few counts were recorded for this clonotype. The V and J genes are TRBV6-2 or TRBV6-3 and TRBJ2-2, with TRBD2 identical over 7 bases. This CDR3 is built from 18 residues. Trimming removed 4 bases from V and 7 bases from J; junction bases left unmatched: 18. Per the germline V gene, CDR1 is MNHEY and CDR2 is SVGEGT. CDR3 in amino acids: CASSLTRVVGRRNGELFF. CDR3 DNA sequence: TGTGCCAGCAGTTTGACGAGGGTTGTCGGGAGGCGGAACGGGGAGCTGTTTTTT.

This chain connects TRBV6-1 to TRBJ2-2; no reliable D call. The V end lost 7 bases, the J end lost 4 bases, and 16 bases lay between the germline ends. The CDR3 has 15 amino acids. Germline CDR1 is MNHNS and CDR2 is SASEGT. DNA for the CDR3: TGTGCCAGCAACCGCCCCCCCTCGGTCACCGGGGAGCTGTTTTTT. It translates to CASNRPPSVTGELFF.

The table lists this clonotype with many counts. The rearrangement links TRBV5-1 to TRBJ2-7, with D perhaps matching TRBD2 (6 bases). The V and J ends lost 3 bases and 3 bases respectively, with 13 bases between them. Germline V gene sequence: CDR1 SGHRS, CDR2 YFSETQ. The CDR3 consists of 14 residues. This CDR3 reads CASSSSMGGYEQYF. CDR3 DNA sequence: TGCGCCAGCAGCTCCTCTATGGGGGGCTACGAGCAGTACTTC. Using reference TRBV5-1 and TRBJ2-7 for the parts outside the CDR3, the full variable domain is KAGVTQTPRYLIKTRGQQVTLSCSPISGHRSVSWYQQTPGQGLQFLFEYFSETQRNKGNFPGRFSGRQFSNSRSEMNVSTLELGDSALYLCASSSSMGGYEQYFGPGTRLTVT.

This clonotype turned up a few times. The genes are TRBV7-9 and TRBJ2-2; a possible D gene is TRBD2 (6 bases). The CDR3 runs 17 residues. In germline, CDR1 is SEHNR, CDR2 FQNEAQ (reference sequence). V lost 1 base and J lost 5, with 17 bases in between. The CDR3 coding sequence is TGTGCCAGCAGCTTAGTGGGGAGGCACCCGAGGACCGGGGAGCTGTTTTTT. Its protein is CASSLVGRHPRTGELFF.

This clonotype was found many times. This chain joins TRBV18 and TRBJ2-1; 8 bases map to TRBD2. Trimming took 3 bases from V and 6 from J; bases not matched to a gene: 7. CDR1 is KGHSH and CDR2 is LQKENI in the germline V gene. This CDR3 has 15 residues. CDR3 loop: CASSPGPGGTNEQFF. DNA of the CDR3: TGTGCCAGCTCACCCGGGCCGGGGGGGACCAATGAGCAGTTCTTC.

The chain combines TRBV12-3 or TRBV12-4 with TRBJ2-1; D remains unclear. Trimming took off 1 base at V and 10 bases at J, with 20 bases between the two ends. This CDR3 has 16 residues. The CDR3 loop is CASSLDSWTHRSEQFF. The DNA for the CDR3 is TGTGCCAGCAGTTTAGATTCGTGGACCCACCGGTCGGAGCAGTTCTTC.

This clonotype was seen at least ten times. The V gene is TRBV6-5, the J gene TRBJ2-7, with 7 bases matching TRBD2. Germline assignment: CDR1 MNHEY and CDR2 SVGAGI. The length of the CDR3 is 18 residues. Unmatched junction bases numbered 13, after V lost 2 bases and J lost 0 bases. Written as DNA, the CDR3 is TGTGCCAGCAGTTACCGGGTACCTAGCGGAGTAAGCTCCTACGAGCAGTACTTC. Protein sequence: CASSYRVPSGVSSYEQYF.

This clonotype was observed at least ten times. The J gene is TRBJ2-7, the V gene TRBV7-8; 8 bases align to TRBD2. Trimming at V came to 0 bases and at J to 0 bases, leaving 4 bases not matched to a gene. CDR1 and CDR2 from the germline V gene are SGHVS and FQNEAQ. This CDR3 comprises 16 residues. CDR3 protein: CASSLAPAGDSYEQYF. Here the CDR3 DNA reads TGTGCCAGCAGCTTAGCCCCAGCGGGAGACTCCTACGAGCAGTACTTC.

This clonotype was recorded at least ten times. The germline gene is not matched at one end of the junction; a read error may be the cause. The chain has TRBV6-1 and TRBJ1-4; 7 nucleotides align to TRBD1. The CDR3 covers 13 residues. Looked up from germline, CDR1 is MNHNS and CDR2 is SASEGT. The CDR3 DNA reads TGTGCCAGCCTCGACAGGGCTAACGAAAAACTGTTTTTT. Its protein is CASLDRANEKLFF.

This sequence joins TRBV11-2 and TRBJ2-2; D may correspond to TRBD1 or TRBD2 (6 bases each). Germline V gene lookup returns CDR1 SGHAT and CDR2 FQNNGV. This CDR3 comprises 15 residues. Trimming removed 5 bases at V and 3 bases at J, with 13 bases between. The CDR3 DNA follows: TGTGCCAGCAGCCCCCGCCGGGGGCACACCGGGGAGCTGTTTTTT. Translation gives CASSPRRGHTGELFF.

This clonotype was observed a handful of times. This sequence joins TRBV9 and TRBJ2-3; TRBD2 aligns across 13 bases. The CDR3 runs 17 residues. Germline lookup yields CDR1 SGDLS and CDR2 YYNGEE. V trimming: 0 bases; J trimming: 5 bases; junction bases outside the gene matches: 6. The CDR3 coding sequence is TGTGCCAGCAGCGTAGACGGACTAGCGGGAGTGTTAGATACGCAGTATTTT. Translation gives CASSVDGLAGVLDTQYF.

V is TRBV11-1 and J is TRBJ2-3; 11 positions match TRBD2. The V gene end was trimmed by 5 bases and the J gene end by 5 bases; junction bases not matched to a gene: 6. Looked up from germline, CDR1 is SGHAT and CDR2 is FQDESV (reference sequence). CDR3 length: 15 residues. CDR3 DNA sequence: TGTGCCAGCAGCACCGGGACTAGCGGAGGAGATACGCAGTATTTT. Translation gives CASSTGTSGGDTQYF. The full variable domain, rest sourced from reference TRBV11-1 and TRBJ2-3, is EAEVAQSPRYKITEKSQAVAFWCDPISGHATLYWYRQILGQGPELLVQFQDESVVDDSQLPKDRFSAERLKGVDSTLKIQPAELGDSAMYLCASSTGTSGGDTQYFGPGTRLTVL.

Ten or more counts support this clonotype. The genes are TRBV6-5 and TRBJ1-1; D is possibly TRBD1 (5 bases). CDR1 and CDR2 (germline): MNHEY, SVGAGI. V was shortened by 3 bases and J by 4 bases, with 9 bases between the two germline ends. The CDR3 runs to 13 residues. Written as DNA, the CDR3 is TGTGCCAGCAGTTATCAGGGCGGCACTGAAGCTTTCTTT. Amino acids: CASSYQGGTEAFF.

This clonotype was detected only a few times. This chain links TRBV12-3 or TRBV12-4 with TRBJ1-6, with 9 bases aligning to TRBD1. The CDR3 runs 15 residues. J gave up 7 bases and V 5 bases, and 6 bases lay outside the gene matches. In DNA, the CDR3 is TGTGCCAGCAGTCCCCGACAGGGGGGGAATTCACCCCTCCACTTT. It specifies CASSPRQGGNSPLHF.

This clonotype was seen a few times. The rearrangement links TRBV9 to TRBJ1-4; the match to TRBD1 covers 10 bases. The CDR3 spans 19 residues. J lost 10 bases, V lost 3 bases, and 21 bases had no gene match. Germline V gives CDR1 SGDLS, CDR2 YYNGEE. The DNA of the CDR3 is TGTGCCAGCAGCGGACCGGGGCCCCGGGACAGGGGCGGGCGCCGAAAACTGTTTTTT. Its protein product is CASSGPGPRDRGGRRKLFF.

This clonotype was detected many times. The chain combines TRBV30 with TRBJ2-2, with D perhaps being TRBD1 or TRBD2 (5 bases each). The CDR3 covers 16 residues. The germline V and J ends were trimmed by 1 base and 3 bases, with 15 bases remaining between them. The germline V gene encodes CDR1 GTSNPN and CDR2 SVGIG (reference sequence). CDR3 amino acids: CAWSGGLGRHTGELFF. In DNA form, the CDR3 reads TGTGCCTGGAGTGGCGGGCTGGGGCGTCACACCGGGGAGCTGTTTTTT.